Here is one TCR beta chain with its context. Sequencing was performed with immunoSEQ multiplex PCR; in TCRdb, only in-frame clones are kept and a portion is missing. The sample includes 90,000 to 120,000 clones, roughly nine tenths of them seen just once. The sample comes from a study of PD-L1 blockade in urothelial cancer. This CDR3 is 13 amino acids long. Germline lookup yields CDR1 SGHRS and CDR2 YFSETQ. Trimming shortened V by 1 base and J by 11 bases, and 15 bases separated the two germline ends. The rearrangement uses TRBV5-1 and TRBJ1-1; TRBD1 might be the D (5 bases). Sequences were derived from PBMCs, sampled around atezolizumab (anti-PD-L1) treatment. The receptor was isolated from a woman older than 75 with urothelial cancer. This CDR3 reads CASSLFDRTPAFF. In DNA, the CDR3 is TGCGCCAGCAGCTTGTTCGACCGGACACCTGCTTTCTTT.